The TCR beta chain described here comes from a study of blood T cells in healthy people across ages. Germline V gene data show CDR1 as SGHTA and CDR2 as FQGNSA. This CDR3 contains 13 residues. A remark on this clonotype: The junction departs from germline at one end; a sequencing error may be responsible.

A sample-barcoded 5' primer and a J-beta primer mix were used in a second PCR of roughly 7 to 11 cycles. TCRdb ran MiXCR on the 5' RACE reads and lists one entry per CDR3 protein. The table has some 930,000 distinct CDR3 sequences, around 29% seen once; the top ten hold about a tenth. These same records also appear under a second study, on T cells of mothers and their children.

The sample taken for sequencing was blood. This clonotype originated in a middle-aged woman in good health. The chain has TRBV7-2 and TRBJ1-4; 9 bases line up with TRBD1. The CDR3 loop reads CAGSYEQGAWVFF. CDR3 in DNA: TGTGCCGGCAGCTACGAACAGGGGGCCTGGGTGTTTTTT.